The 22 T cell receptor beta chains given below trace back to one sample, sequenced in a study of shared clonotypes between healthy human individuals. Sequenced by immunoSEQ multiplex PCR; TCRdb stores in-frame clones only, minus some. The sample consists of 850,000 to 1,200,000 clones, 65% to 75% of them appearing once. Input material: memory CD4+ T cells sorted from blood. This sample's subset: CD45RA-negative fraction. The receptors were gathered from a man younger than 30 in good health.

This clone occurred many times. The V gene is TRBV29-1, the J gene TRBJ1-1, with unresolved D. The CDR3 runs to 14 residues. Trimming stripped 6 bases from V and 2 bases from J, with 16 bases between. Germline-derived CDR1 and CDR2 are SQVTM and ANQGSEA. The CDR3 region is CSVGFLAQNTEAFF. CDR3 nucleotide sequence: TGCAGCGTGGGATTCTTGGCCCAAAACACTGAAGCTTTCTTT.

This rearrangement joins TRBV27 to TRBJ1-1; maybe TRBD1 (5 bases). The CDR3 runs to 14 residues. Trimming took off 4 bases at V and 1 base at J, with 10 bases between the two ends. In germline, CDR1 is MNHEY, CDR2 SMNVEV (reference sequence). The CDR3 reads CASSSGGSNTEAFF. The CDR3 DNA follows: TGTGCCAGCAGTTCGGGGGGTTCGAACACTGAAGCTTTCTTT.

The CDR3 loop reads CASSQAPQVSGEKLFF. The DNA for the CDR3 is TGCGCCAGCAGCCAAGCCCCTCAGGTTTCTGGGGAAAAACTGTTTTTT. The J gene is TRBJ1-4, the V gene TRBV4-1; no reliable D call. In germline, CDR1 is MGHRA, CDR2 YSYEKL. The CDR3 runs 16 residues. V lost 1 base, J lost 8 bases, and 17 bases lay in between.

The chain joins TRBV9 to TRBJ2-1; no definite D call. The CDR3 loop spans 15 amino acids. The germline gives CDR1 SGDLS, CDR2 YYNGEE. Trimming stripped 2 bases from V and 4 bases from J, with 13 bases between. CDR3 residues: CASSVTGQTYNEQFF. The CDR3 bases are TGTGCCAGCAGCGTGACCGGGCAAACTTACAATGAGCAGTTCTTC. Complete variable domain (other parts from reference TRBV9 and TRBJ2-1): DSGVTQTPKHLITATGQRVTLRCSPRSGDLSVYWYQQSLDQGLQFLIQYYNGEERAKGNILERFSAQQFPDLHSELNLSSLELGDSALYFCASSVTGQTYNEQFFGPGTRLTVL.

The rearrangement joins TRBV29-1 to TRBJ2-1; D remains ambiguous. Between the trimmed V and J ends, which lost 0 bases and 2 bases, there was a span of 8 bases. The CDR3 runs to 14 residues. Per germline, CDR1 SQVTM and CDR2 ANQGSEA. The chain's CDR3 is CSVEELSTYNEQFF. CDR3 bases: TGCAGCGTTGAAGAGTTGTCTACCTACAATGAGCAGTTCTTC.

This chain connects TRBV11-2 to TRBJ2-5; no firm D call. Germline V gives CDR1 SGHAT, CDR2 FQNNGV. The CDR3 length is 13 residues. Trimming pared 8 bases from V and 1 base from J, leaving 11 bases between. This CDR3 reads CASRPLGQETQYF. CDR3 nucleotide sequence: TGTGCCAGCCGCCCCCTAGGCCAAGAGACCCAGTACTTC. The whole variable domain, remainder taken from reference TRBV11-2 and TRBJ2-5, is EAGVAQSPRYKIIEKRQSVAFWCNPISGHATLYWYQQILGQGPKLLIQFQNNGVVDDSQLPKDRFSAERLKGVDSTLKIQPAKLEDSAVYLCASRPLGQETQYFGPGTRLLVL.

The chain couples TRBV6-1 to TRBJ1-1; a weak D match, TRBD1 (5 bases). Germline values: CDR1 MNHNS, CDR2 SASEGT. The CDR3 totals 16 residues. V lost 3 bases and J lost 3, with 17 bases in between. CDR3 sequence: CASSEGLWGLDTEAFF. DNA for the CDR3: TGTGCCAGCAGTGAGGGACTATGGGGGTTGGACACTGAAGCTTTCTTT.

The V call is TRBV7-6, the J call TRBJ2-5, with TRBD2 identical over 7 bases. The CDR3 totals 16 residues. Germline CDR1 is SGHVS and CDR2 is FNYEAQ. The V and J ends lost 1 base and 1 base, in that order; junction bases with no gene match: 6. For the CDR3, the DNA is TGTGCCAGCAGCTTAGTTCAAGCGGGGCTCCAAGAGACCCAGTACTTC. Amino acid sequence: CASSLVQAGLQETQYF.

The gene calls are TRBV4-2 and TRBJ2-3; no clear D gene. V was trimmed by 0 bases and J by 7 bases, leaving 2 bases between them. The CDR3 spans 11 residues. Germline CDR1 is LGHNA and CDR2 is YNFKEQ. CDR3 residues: CASSQDNTQYF. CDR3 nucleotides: TGTGCCAGCAGCCAAGATAATACGCAGTATTTT.

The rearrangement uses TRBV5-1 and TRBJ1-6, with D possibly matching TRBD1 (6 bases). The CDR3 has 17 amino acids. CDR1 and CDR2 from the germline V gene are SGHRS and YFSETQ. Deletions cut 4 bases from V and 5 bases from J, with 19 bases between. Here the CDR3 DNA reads TGCGCCAGCAGCACCCGACGGCGGGAGGGGGATAATTCACCCCTCCACTTT. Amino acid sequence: CASSTRRREGDNSPLHF.

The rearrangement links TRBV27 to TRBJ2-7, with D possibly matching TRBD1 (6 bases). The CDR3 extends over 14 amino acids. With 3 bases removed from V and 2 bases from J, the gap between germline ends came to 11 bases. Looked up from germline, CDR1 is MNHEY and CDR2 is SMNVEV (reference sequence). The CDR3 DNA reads TGTGCCAGCAGTTTGCAGGGGCTTACCTACGAGCAGTACTTC. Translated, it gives CASSLQGLTYEQYF.

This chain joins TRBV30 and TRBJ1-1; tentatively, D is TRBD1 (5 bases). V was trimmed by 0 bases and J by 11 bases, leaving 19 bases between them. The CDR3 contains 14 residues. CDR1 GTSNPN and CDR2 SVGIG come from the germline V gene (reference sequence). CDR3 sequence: CAWSVPREGFGAFF. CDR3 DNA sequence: TGTGCCTGGAGTGTCCCCAGGGAGGGTTTTGGGGCTTTCTTT. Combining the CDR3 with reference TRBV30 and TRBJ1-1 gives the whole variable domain SQTIHQWPATLVQPVGSPLSLECTVEGTSNPNLYWYRQAAGRGLQLLFYSVGIGQISSEVPQNLSASRPQDRQFILSSKKLLLSDSGFYLCAWSVPREGFGAFFGQGTRLTVV.

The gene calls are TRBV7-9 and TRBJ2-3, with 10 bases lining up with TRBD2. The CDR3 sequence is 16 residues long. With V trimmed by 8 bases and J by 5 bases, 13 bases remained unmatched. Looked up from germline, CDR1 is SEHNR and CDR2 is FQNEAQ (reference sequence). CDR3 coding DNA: TGTGCCAGCCAATCTGGAGCGGGGGGGCCGAAAGATACGCAGTATTTT. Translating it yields CASQSGAGGPKDTQYF.

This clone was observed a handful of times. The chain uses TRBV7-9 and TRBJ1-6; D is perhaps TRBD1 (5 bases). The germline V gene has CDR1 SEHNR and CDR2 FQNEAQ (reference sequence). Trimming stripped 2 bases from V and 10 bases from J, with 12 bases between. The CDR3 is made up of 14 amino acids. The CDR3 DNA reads TGTGCCAGCAGCTTAAACGGGGGATACTCACCCCTCCACTTT. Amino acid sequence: CASSLNGGYSPLHF.

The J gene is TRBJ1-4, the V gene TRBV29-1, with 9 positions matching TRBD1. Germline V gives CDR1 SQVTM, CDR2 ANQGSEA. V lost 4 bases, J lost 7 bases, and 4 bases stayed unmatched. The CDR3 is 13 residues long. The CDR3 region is CSVAPGQGEKLFF. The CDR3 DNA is TGCAGCGTTGCTCCGGGACAGGGTGAAAAACTGTTTTTT. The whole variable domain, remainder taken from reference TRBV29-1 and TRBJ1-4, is SAVISQKPSRDICQRGTSLTIQCQVDSQVTMMFWYRQQPGQSLTLIATANQGSEATYESGFVIDKFPISRPNLTFSTLTVSNMSPEDSSIYLCSVAPGQGEKLFFGSGTQLSVL.

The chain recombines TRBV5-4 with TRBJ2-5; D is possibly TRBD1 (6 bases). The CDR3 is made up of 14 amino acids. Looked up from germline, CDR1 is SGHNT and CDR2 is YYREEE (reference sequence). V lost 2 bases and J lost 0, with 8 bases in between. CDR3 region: CASSFDRYQETQYF. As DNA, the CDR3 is TGTGCCAGCAGCTTTGACAGGTACCAAGAGACCCAGTACTTC.

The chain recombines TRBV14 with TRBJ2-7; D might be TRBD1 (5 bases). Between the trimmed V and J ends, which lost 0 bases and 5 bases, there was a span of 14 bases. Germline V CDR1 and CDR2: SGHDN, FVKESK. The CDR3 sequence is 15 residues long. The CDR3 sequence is CASSQDRSGRDEQYF. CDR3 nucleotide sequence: TGTGCCAGCAGCCAAGATCGGTCAGGGCGCGACGAGCAGTACTTC.

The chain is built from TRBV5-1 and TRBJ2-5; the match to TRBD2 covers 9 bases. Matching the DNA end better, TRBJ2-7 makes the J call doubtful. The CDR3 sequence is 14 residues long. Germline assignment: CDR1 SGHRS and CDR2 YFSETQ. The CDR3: CASSLIAGAYEQYF. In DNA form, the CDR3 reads TGCGCCAGCAGCTTGATAGCGGGGGCCTACGAGCAGTACTTC.

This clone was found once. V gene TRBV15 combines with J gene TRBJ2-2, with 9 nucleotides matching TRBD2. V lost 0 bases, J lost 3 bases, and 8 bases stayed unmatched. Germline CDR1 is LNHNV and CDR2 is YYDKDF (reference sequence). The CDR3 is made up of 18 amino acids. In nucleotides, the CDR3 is TGTGCCACCAGCAGAGATCCTCGCGGGGGGGCCCACACCGGGGAGCTGTTTTTT. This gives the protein CATSRDPRGGAHTGELFF.

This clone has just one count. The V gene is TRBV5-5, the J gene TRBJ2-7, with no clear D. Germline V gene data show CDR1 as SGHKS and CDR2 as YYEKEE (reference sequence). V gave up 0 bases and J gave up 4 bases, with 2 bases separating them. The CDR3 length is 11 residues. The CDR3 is CASSLEYEQYF. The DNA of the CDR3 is TGTGCCAGCAGCTTGGAATACGAGCAGTACTTC.

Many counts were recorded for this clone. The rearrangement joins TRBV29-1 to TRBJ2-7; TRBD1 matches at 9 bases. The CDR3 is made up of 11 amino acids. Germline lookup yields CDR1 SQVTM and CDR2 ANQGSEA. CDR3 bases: TGCGGATCGACAGGGGGCTACGAGCAGTACTTC. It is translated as CGSTGGYEQYF.

The CDR3 spells CASSQARNTEAFF. CDR3 nucleotides: TGCGCCAGCAGTCAGGCACGGAACACTGAAGCTTTCTTT. The V gene is TRBV5-1, the J gene TRBJ1-1; unclear D gene. This CDR3 is built from 13 residues. The ends were cut back, 5 bases at V and 1 base at J, with 9 bases in the middle. CDR1 is SGHRS, CDR2 YFSETQ, per germline.